A single sample is the source of the 30 T cell receptor beta chains below, sequenced in a study of shared clonotypes between healthy human individuals. The repertoire was sequenced with immunoSEQ multiplex PCR; TCRdb's copy has only in-frame clones and lacks some. In the table there are around 700,000 clones, 73% of which are singletons. Sequenced material: memory CD4+ T cells sorted from blood. As to subset: CD45RA-negative fraction. Receptors originate from a woman aged 30 to 39 in good health.

This chain links TRBV28 with TRBJ1-1; D not resolved. The CDR3 contains 14 residues. Trimming removed 7 bases at V and 1 base at J, with 13 bases between. CDR1 and CDR2 from the germline V gene are MDHEN and SYDVKM. The CDR3 protein is CASTVPAGNTEAFF. The DNA of the CDR3 is TGTGCCAGCACCGTACCGGCCGGGAACACTGAAGCTTTCTTT. The full variable domain, its missing parts supplied by reference TRBV28 and TRBJ1-1, is DVKVTQSSRYLVKRTGEKVFLECVQDMDHENMFWYRQDPGLGLRLIYFSYDVKMKEKGDIPEGYSVSREKKERFSLILESASTNQTSMYLCASTVPAGNTEAFFGQGTRLTVV.

V is TRBV4-1 and J is TRBJ2-7, with 8 positions matching TRBD1. The junction had 10 bases not matched to a gene; V was cut back by 3 bases and J by 6 bases. The germline V gene has CDR1 MGHRA and CDR2 YSYEKL. This CDR3 comprises 15 residues. The DNA for the CDR3 is TGCGCCAGCAGCCAGGATCGGACAGGGTTCGGCGAGCAGTACTTC. Translated: CASSQDRTGFGEQYF.

This chain links TRBV29-1 with TRBJ2-3, with 15 nucleotides matching TRBD2. Germline loops: CDR1 SQVTM, CDR2 ANQGSEA. The junction had 7 bases not matched to a gene; V was cut back by 5 bases and J by 4 bases. The CDR3 sequence is 16 residues long. CDR3 protein: CSVPGLAGGGADTQYF. The CDR3 DNA is TGCAGCGTTCCGGGACTAGCGGGAGGTGGAGCAGATACGCAGTATTTT.

Remarks on this clone: Other DNA sequences of this sample code for an identical CDR3. This chain links TRBV28 with TRBJ2-1; D is undetermined. CDR1 and CDR2 (germline): MDHEN, SYDVKM. The CDR3 has 12 amino acids. V lost 4 bases to trimming and J lost 6 bases, with 7 bases between them. The CDR3 DNA reads as TGTGCCAGCAGTTCAGGTGGCAATGAGCAGTTCTTC. This gives the protein CASSSGGNEQFF.

The rearrangement joins TRBV18 to TRBJ2-7; D uncertain. Trimming shortened V by 0 bases and J by 5 bases, and 11 bases separated the two germline ends. The CDR3 is made up of 14 amino acids. Germline-derived CDR1 and CDR2 are KGHSH and LQKENI. The CDR3 protein is CASSPPARAHEQYF. CDR3 nucleotides: TGTGCCAGCTCACCACCGGCAAGGGCCCACGAGCAGTACTTC.

The V and J genes are TRBV27 and TRBJ2-7; D may correspond to TRBD1 or TRBD2 (6 bases each). The germline CDR1 and CDR2 sequences are MNHEY and SMNVEV (reference sequence). The ends were cut back, 5 bases at V and 0 bases at J, with 17 bases in the middle. This CDR3 has 16 residues. CDR3 in DNA: TGTGCCAGCAGTAGTCCTCGGGGGCCAAGCTCCTACGAGCAGTACTTC. Amino acid sequence: CASSSPRGPSSYEQYF.

This chain uses TRBV27 with TRBJ2-2, with no clear D. The germline gives CDR1 MNHEY, CDR2 SMNVEV (reference sequence). The V end was cut by 5 bases, the J end by 6 bases, with 7 bases between. The CDR3 totals 12 residues. The CDR3 sequence: CASSQQAGELFF. As DNA, the CDR3 is TGTGCCAGCAGTCAACAAGCCGGGGAGCTGTTTTTT.

The J gene is TRBJ2-2, the V gene TRBV5-4; 7 nucleotides align to TRBD1. CDR3 size: 15 residues. The V and J ends lost 0 bases and 3 bases, in that order; junction bases with no gene match: 2. Looked up from germline, CDR1 is SGHNT and CDR2 is YYREEE (reference sequence). CDR3 in DNA: TGTGCCAGCAGCTTGGAGACAGGGTACACCGGGGAGCTGTTTTTT. It encodes CASSLETGYTGELFF.

This clone was picked up a small number of times. This rearrangement joins TRBV20-1 to TRBJ1-1, with D unclear. Looked up from germline, CDR1 is DFQATT and CDR2 is SNEGSKA (reference sequence). With 3 bases removed from V and 2 bases from J, the gap between germline ends came to 4 bases. This CDR3 has 11 residues. As DNA, the CDR3 is TGCAGTGCTAGGTATAACACTGAAGCTTTCTTT. It codes for CSARYNTEAFF.

This clone appeared a few times. This chain joins TRBV19 and TRBJ1-1; 7 bases fit TRBD1. Trimming removed 4 bases from V and 1 base from J; junction bases left unmatched: 3. CDR1 is LNHDA, CDR2 SQIVND, per germline (reference sequence). This CDR3 region has 14 residues. The CDR3 nucleotides are TGTGCCAGTAGTAATCAGGGGGGGAACACTGAAGCTTTCTTT. Encoded protein: CASSNQGGNTEAFF. The whole variable domain, filled in from reference TRBV19 and TRBJ1-1, reads DGGITQSPKYLFRKEGQNVTLSCEQNLNHDAMYWYRQDPGQGLRLIYYSQIVNDFQKGDIAEGYSVSREKKESFPLTVTSAQKNPTAFYLCASSNQGGNTEAFFGQGTRLTVV.

This clone was recorded a few times. Other DNA sequences within the sample encode an identical CDR3. The V gene is TRBV19, the J gene TRBJ2-3; D is unclear. The V gene's germline CDR1 is LNHDA and CDR2 SQIVND (reference sequence). CDR3 length: 15 amino acids. Trimming took 6 bases from V and 3 from J, leaving 16 bases between them. CDR3 sequence reads: CASSPLAGSTDTQYF. Written as DNA, the CDR3 is TGTGCCAGTAGCCCCTTAGCAGGTTCAACAGATACGCAGTATTTT. Complete variable domain (other parts from reference TRBV19 and TRBJ2-3): DGGITQSPKYLFRKEGQNVTLSCEQNLNHDAMYWYRQDPGQGLRLIYYSQIVNDFQKGDIAEGYSVSREKKESFPLTVTSAQKNPTAFYLCASSPLAGSTDTQYFGPGTRLTVL.

This clone turned up a few times. The chain uses TRBV13 and TRBJ2-2, with 10 positions matching TRBD2. V dropped 0 bases and J dropped 4; count of bases not matched to a gene: 5. The length of the CDR3 is 17 residues. The germline gives CDR1 PRHDT, CDR2 FYEKMQ (reference sequence). Written as DNA, the CDR3 is TGTGCCAGCAGCTTAGGTAGCGGGAGGCACGGCACCGGGGAGCTGTTTTTT. It translates to CASSLGSGRHGTGELFF.

This clone was counted only a few times. V usage is TRBV4-1 and J usage is TRBJ2-5; 10 bases match TRBD1. Germline-derived CDR1 and CDR2 are MGHRA and YSYEKL. The CDR3 is 16 amino acids. V lost 0 bases, J lost 6 bases, and 7 bases stayed unmatched. The CDR3 nucleotides are TGCGCCAGCAGCCAAGATATGACAGGGGGCGCGCAGACCCAGTACTTC. Amino acids: CASSQDMTGGAQTQYF.

The chain couples TRBV18 to TRBJ2-5; 13 bases agree with TRBD2. V gave up 4 bases and J gave up 1 base; unmatched junction bases: 3. Germline V gene sequence: CDR1 KGHSH, CDR2 LQKENI. The CDR3 spans 16 residues. This CDR3 is CASSLGTSGAQETQYF. The CDR3, as DNA: TGTGCCAGCTCACTAGGGACTAGCGGGGCCCAAGAGACCCAGTACTTC.

The chain combines TRBV25-1 with TRBJ1-1, with 8 bases aligning to TRBD1. J gave up 4 bases and V 5 bases, and 6 bases lay outside the gene matches. This CDR3 region has 14 residues. Germline V gene sequence: CDR1 MGHDK, CDR2 SYGVNS. The chain's CDR3 is CASSIQGGGTEAFF. The CDR3 DNA sequence: TGTGCCAGCAGTATACAGGGGGGAGGCACTGAAGCTTTCTTT.

The chain combines TRBV7-2 with TRBJ2-3, with 7 bases lining up with TRBD2. The CDR3 totals 18 residues. CDR1 is SGHTA, CDR2 FQGNSA, per germline. J gave up 0 bases and V 1 base, and 10 bases lay outside the gene matches. The CDR3 loop is CASSLGLVAGGSTDTQYF. CDR3 nucleotides: TGTGCCAGCAGCTTAGGGTTAGTAGCGGGCGGTAGCACAGATACGCAGTATTTT.

The rearrangement uses TRBV18 and TRBJ1-5; D call uncertain. Trimming pared 5 bases from V and 0 bases from J, leaving 17 bases between. The CDR3 sequence is 17 residues long. Germline CDR1 is KGHSH and CDR2 is LQKENI. Here the CDR3 reads CASSNQRITDSNQPQHF. DNA for the CDR3: TGTGCCAGCTCAAACCAGCGCATTACTGATAGCAATCAGCCCCAGCATTTT.

This clone was recorded once. The chain joins TRBV7-2 to TRBJ1-2; D not resolved. Looked up from germline, CDR1 is SGHTA and CDR2 is FQGNSA. The CDR3 is 15 amino acids. With 4 bases removed from V and 2 bases from J, the gap between germline ends came to 14 bases. The chain's CDR3 is CASSYLLTVNYGYTF. The DNA for the CDR3 is TGTGCCAGCAGCTATCTATTGACCGTAAACTATGGCTACACCTTC.

The rearrangement links TRBV10-1 to TRBJ1-2; TRBD1 matches at 9 bases. Germline CDR1 is WNHNN and CDR2 is SYGVQD (reference sequence). This CDR3 is 14 amino acids long. Losses at the gene ends were 4 bases for V and 8 bases for J; bases not matched to a gene: 8. The CDR3 loop reads CASSAGTGRRGYTF. CDR3 sequence (DNA): TGCGCCAGCAGTGCCGGGACAGGGAGGCGCGGCTACACCTTC.

V gene TRBV7-9 combines with J gene TRBJ1-4, with a possible D match to TRBD1 (5 bases). The CDR3 extends over 15 amino acids. V was trimmed by 5 bases and J by 0 bases, leaving 10 bases between them. Germline CDR1 reads SEHNR; CDR2 reads FQNEAQ (reference sequence). CDR3 coding DNA: TGTGCCAGCAGCGCCCAGGGCCCAACTAATGAAAAACTGTTTTTT. This translates into CASSAQGPTNEKLFF.

CDR3 nucleotide sequence: TGTGCCAGCAGTGAGCAACAGGGAGTTGGCTACACCTTC. Its translation: CASSEQQGVGYTF. V and J are TRBV6-1 and TRBJ1-2; possible D gene TRBD1, 6 bases. This CDR3 spans 13 amino acids. Trimming took off 3 bases at V and 7 bases at J, with 12 bases between the two ends. Looked up from germline, CDR1 is MNHNS and CDR2 is SASEGT.

The chain carries TRBV11-3 and TRBJ2-5, with D possibly being TRBD1 (6 bases). V was clipped by 5 bases and J by 2 bases, with 18 bases between them. This CDR3 comprises 16 residues. The germline V gene encodes CDR1 SGHNT and CDR2 YENEEA. The CDR3 bases are TGTGCCAGCAGCCCCGGCCTACAGGGCGGGCAAGAGACCCAGTACTTC. Translation: CASSPGLQGGQETQYF.

The V and J genes are TRBV4-1 and TRBJ2-2; TRBD2 matches 9 bases. CDR1 is MGHRA, CDR2 YSYEKL, per germline. V lost 0 bases, J lost 5 bases, and 13 bases stayed unmatched. The CDR3 loop spans 19 amino acids. CDR3: CASSQDKGLAGVRTGELFF. The CDR3 nucleotides are TGCGCCAGCAGCCAAGATAAGGGGTTAGCGGGAGTAAGAACCGGGGAGCTGTTTTTT.

This clone occurred a few times. The chain is built from TRBV5-1 and TRBJ1-5, with a weak D call TRBD1 (5 bases). There are 14 residues in the CDR3. The germline V gene has CDR1 SGHRS and CDR2 YFSETQ. V was trimmed by 0 bases and J by 5 bases, leaving 9 bases between them. CDR3 in DNA: TGCGCCAGCAGCTTGGGGGGGAGCCATCAGCCCCAGCATTTT. Protein sequence: CASSLGGSHQPQHF.

The CDR3 protein is CASSQGGIGTSGSIHEQFF. The CDR3, as DNA: TGCGCCAGCAGCCAAGGGGGTATAGGGACTAGCGGGAGCATCCATGAGCAGTTCTTC. The rearrangement links TRBV4-1 to TRBJ2-1; 14 nucleotides align to TRBD2. CDR1 and CDR2 (germline): MGHRA, YSYEKL. This CDR3 contains 19 residues. The J segment lost 8 bases and the V segment lost 1 base, leaving 13 bases of the junction unmatched.

This clone was seen a few times. The chain uses TRBV29-1 and TRBJ2-5; D not resolved. Per the germline V gene, CDR1 is SQVTM and CDR2 is ANQGSEA. V lost 3 bases, J lost 8 bases, and 1 base lay in between. This CDR3 is 8 amino acids long. The CDR3 sequence is CSVDTQYF. Here the CDR3 DNA reads TGCAGCGTTGACACCCAGTACTTC.

The chain combines TRBV7-9 with TRBJ2-5, with 12 bases matching TRBD1. Germline loops: CDR1 SEHNR, CDR2 FQNEAQ (reference sequence). The CDR3 is 14 amino acids. V lost 5 bases and J lost 4; bases outside the gene matches: 2. The DNA for the CDR3 is TGTGCCAGCAGCCGGGACAGGGGGCGAGAGACCCAGTACTTC. This gives the protein CASSRDRGRETQYF.

The chain combines TRBV6-4 with TRBJ1-1; D gene ambiguous. CDR1 MRHNA and CDR2 SNTAGT come from the germline V gene. V shed 6 bases and J shed 4 bases, with 18 bases lying between them. The CDR3 is 15 residues long. This CDR3 reads CASRVVSGGSTEAFF. Written as DNA, the CDR3 is TGTGCCAGCAGAGTCGTTTCTGGAGGGTCCACTGAAGCTTTCTTT.

This chain joins TRBV6-5 and TRBJ2-3; D not resolved. The CDR3 has 15 amino acids. Deletions cut 0 bases from V and 2 bases from J, with 9 bases between. The germline V gene has CDR1 MNHEY and CDR2 SVGAGI. The CDR3 reads CASSYSGLYTDTQYF. The CDR3 bases are TGTGCCAGCAGTTACTCGGGCCTCTACACAGATACGCAGTATTTT.

The gene calls are TRBV2 and TRBJ1-5, with D maybe TRBD1 (5 bases). Germline CDR1 SNHLY, CDR2 FYNNEI. Trimming took 7 bases from V and 11 from J, leaving 12 bases between them. This CDR3 spans 11 amino acids. In DNA, the CDR3 is TGTGCCAGCACCGACAGTTCGGCCCAGCATTTT. This sequence encodes CASTDSSAQHF. The whole variable domain, remainder taken from reference TRBV2 and TRBJ1-5, is EPEVTQTPSHQVTQMGQEVILRCVPISNHLYFYWYRQILGQKVEFLVSFYNNEISEKSEIFDDQFSVERPDGSNFTLKIRSTKLEDSAMYFCASTDSSAQHFGDGTRLSIL.